The 17 T cell receptor beta chains in this list originate from one sample, sequenced in a study of blood T cell repertoires in COVID-19. Sequencing was performed with immunoSEQ multiplex PCR; in TCRdb, only in-frame clones are kept and a portion is missing. The table records 200,000 to 250,000 clones, roughly 90% of them present only once. The specimen was peripheral blood. The receptors derive from a woman aged 40 to 50 with acute or convalescent COVID-19.

This chain links TRBV27 with TRBJ2-6; D is undetermined. This CDR3 has 17 residues. Germline V gene data show CDR1 as MNHEY and CDR2 as SMNVEV (reference sequence). Trimming took 6 bases from V and 0 from J, leaving 15 bases between them. DNA for the CDR3: TGTGCCAGCAGGTGGAACAGCTTAACCTCTGGGGCCAACGTCCTGACTTTC. Translating gives CASRWNSLTSGANVLTF.

This clone was picked up one time. This rearrangement joins TRBV7-3 to TRBJ1-2; D gene unclear. Germline V CDR1 and CDR2: SGHTA, FQGTGA. Trimming took 4 bases from V and 5 from J, leaving 17 bases between them. CDR3 size: 15 residues. The CDR3 coding sequence is TGTGCCAGCAGCTCAAAAAGCTTCGGGTTATATGGCTACACCTTC. It codes for CASSSKSFGLYGYTF.

This chain connects TRBV30 to TRBJ1-2; possibly TRBD1 for D (6 bases). V lost 5 bases and J 5 bases, leaving 9 bases between the germline ends. Germline CDR1 and CDR2: GTSNPN and SVGIG (reference sequence). CDR3 size: 11 residues. This CDR3 is CAWGTGYGYTF. The CDR3 bases are TGTGCCTGGGGCACAGGGTATGGCTACACCTTC.

The chain carries TRBV5-1 and TRBJ1-1; TRBD1 is a possible D gene (5 bases). Trimming left V 1 base short and J 1 base short, with 11 bases between. Looked up from germline, CDR1 is SGHRS and CDR2 is YFSETQ. This CDR3 has 15 amino acids. In DNA, the CDR3 is TGCGCCAGCAGCTTGTATCTGGGGCAGAACACTGAAGCTTTCTTT. Residues: CASSLYLGQNTEAFF. The entire variable domain, with the rest obtained from reference TRBV5-1 and TRBJ1-1, is as follows: KAGVTQTPRYLIKTRGQQVTLSCSPISGHRSVSWYQQTPGQGLQFLFEYFSETQRNKGNFPGRFSGRQFSNSRSEMNVSTLELGDSALYLCASSLYLGQNTEAFFGQGTRLTVV.

The CDR3 DNA reads TGTGCCAGCTCGGACTTCGGAAACACCATATATTTT. The encoded protein is CASSDFGNTIYF. The chain recombines TRBV12-3 or TRBV12-4 with TRBJ1-3; unclear D gene. Trimming removed 8 bases from V and 4 bases from J, with 9 bases in between. This CDR3 has 12 residues.

The chain is built from TRBV7-2 and TRBJ1-6, with 7 bases lining up with TRBD1. CDR1 is SGHTA, CDR2 FQGNSA, per germline. The CDR3 loop spans 16 amino acids. The junction had 8 bases not matched to a gene; V was cut back by 2 bases and J by 7 bases. The CDR3 nucleotides are TGTGCCAGCAGCTTATTGTCGGGACAGACCAATTCACCCCTCCACTTT. Its protein product is CASSLLSGQTNSPLHF.

This rearrangement joins TRBV9 to TRBJ2-3, with 13 nucleotides matching TRBD2. The CDR3 length is 15 residues. CDR1 SGDLS and CDR2 YYNGEE come from the germline V gene. V shed 3 bases and J 5 bases; nucleotides not matched to a gene: 3. The CDR3 DNA sequence: TGTGCCAGCAGCGCACTAGCGGGGGGGATAGATACGCAGTATTTT. Translated: CASSALAGGIDTQYF.

The rearrangement links TRBV3-1 (or the pseudogene TRBV3-2) to TRBJ2-5; 10 positions agree with TRBD2. The CDR3 has 17 amino acids. From germline, CDR1 is LGHDT and CDR2 YNNKEL (reference sequence). V lost 4 bases to trimming and J lost 6 bases; unmatched junction nucleotides: 14. CDR3 residues: CASSPLFLAGDVKTQYF. DNA for the CDR3: TGTGCCAGCAGCCCGCTCTTTCTAGCGGGGGACGTAAAGACCCAGTACTTC.

V usage is TRBV2 and J usage is TRBJ1-5, with 8 bases that match TRBD1. This CDR3 has 15 amino acids. Per the germline V gene, CDR1 is SNHLY and CDR2 is FYNNEI. Trimming took 7 bases from V and 2 from J; bases not matched to a gene: 7. This CDR3 reads CASMRGTGRNQPQHF. The CDR3 region has the DNA TGTGCCAGCATGAGAGGGACAGGCCGCAATCAGCCCCAGCATTTT.

The V gene is TRBV6-1, the J gene TRBJ2-7; a possible D gene is TRBD1 (6 bases). CDR1 and CDR2 (germline): MNHNS, SASEGT. This CDR3 has 15 residues. Trimming shortened V by 2 bases and J by 1 base, and 12 bases separated the two germline ends. CDR3 sequence reads: CASSESPGVSYEQYV. The DNA for the CDR3 is TGTGCCAGCAGTGAAAGTCCAGGGGTGTCCTACGAGCAGTACGTC.

This chain links TRBV5-8 with TRBJ1-2, with 9 bases fitting TRBD1. The CDR3 loop spans 15 amino acids. Germline lookup yields CDR1 SGHTS and CDR2 YDEGEE. Germline trimming cut 4 bases from V and 6 bases from J; bases unmatched to any gene: 10. The CDR3 is CASSRRDREVHGYTF. Here the CDR3 DNA reads TGTGCCAGCAGCCGCCGGGACAGGGAAGTTCATGGCTACACCTTC.

This chain joins TRBV29-1 and TRBJ1-2; TRBD1 agrees at 7 bases. CDR3 length: 13 amino acids. J gave up 4 bases and V 3 bases, and 5 bases lay outside the gene matches. Germline V CDR1 and CDR2: SQVTM, ANQGSEA. As DNA, the CDR3 is TGCAGCGTTGATCCAGGGGGACTCTATGGCTACACCTTC. Its protein product is CSVDPGGLYGYTF. Combining the CDR3 with reference TRBV29-1 and TRBJ1-2 gives the whole variable domain SAVISQKPSRDICQRGTSLTIQCQVDSQVTMMFWYRQQPGQSLTLIATANQGSEATYESGFVIDKFPISRPNLTFSTLTVSNMSPEDSSIYLCSVDPGGLYGYTFGSGTRLTVV.

This chain connects TRBV27 to TRBJ1-1, with D possibly TRBD1 on 5 matching bases. CDR1 and CDR2 (germline): MNHEY, SMNVEV (reference sequence). The V and J ends lost 1 base and 11 bases respectively, with 26 bases between them. The CDR3 consists of 17 residues. CDR3 loop: CASSLLGGTGISSRAFF. The CDR3 nucleotides are TGTGCCAGCAGTTTATTAGGAGGGACCGGTATCAGCTCGAGGGCTTTCTTT.

This clone occurred a few times. This chain joins TRBV9 and TRBJ1-6; possibly TRBD1 for D (6 bases). Germline CDR1 and CDR2: SGDLS and YYNGEE. V was clipped by 8 bases and J by 0 bases, with 18 bases between them. The length of the CDR3 is 17 residues. This chain's CDR3 is CASGRGGSGSYNSPLHF. The CDR3 DNA reads as TGTGCCAGTGGACGAGGGGGTTCAGGCTCCTATAATTCACCCCTCCACTTT. The whole variable domain, remainder taken from reference TRBV9 and TRBJ1-6, is DSGVTQTPKHLITATGQRVTLRCSPRSGDLSVYWYQQSLDQGLQFLIQYYNGEERAKGNILERFSAQQFPDLHSELNLSSLELGDSALYFCASGRGGSGSYNSPLHFGNGTRLTVT.

The chain has TRBV7-2 and TRBJ2-3, with 8 bases lining up with TRBD2. The CDR3 spans 16 residues. V was clipped by 3 bases and J by 2 bases; unmatched bases: 7. Per germline, CDR1 SGHTA and CDR2 FQGNSA. CDR3 in amino acids: CASSLITSGSTDTQYF. CDR3 bases: TGTGCCAGCAGCTTGATAACTAGCGGATCCACAGATACGCAGTATTTT.

The chain carries TRBV15 and TRBJ2-2; 9 nucleotides align to TRBD2. Germline loops: CDR1 LNHNV, CDR2 YYDKDF (reference sequence). With 5 bases clipped from V and 6 bases from J, the junction kept 10 bases outside the gene matches. The CDR3 spans 16 residues. The DNA for the CDR3 is TGTGCCACCAGCGAGGGGAGGACTAGCGCGCCCGGGGAGCTGTTTTTT. As protein: CATSEGRTSAPGELFF.

The chain is built from TRBV5-6 and TRBJ1-2; D uncertain. Per the germline V gene, CDR1 is SGHDT and CDR2 is YYEEEE. The CDR3 sequence is 14 residues long. The V end lost 4 bases, the J end lost 4 bases, and 14 bases lay between the germline ends. CDR3 sequence: CASSIQSTLYGYTF. The CDR3 region has the DNA TGTGCCAGCAGCATACAGAGCACCCTCTATGGCTACACCTTC. Full variable domain (remainder filled in from reference TRBV5-6 and TRBJ1-2): DAGVTQSPTHLIKTRGQQVTLRCSPKSGHDTVSWYQQALGQGPQFIFQYYEEEERQRGNFPDRFSGHQFPNYSSELNVNALLLGDSALYLCASSIQSTLYGYTFGSGTRLTVV.